This T cell receptor (beta chain) was sequenced in a study of CD8 T cells in ankylosing spondylitis. Overall study findings and caveats: Typical of ankylosing spondylitis blood, it appeared, was a TCR beta motif of fewer than 10 highly homologous variants. Relatively scarce in peripheral blood, disease-linked clones were CD8+.

The CDR3 is 14 residues long. Deletions cut 0 bases from V and 2 bases from J, with 6 bases between. CDR1 is SGDLS and CDR2 is YYNGEE in the germline V gene. This clonotype was found many times. Its antigen remains unknown. Via MiXCR, TCRdb re-called the 5' RACE reads, giving one row per CDR3 protein. The sample shows more than 250,000 distinct CDR3 sequences, roughly 8% of them seen only once. This chain connects TRBV9 to TRBJ1-5; D gene ambiguous. The receptor was derived from a male donor with ankylosing spondylitis. The sample was blood, either unsorted or a sorted T cell fraction (not recorded which). CDR3: CASSVEAGNQPQHF. For the CDR3, the DNA is TGTGCCAGCAGCGTAGAAGCAGGCAATCAGCCCCAGCATTTT.